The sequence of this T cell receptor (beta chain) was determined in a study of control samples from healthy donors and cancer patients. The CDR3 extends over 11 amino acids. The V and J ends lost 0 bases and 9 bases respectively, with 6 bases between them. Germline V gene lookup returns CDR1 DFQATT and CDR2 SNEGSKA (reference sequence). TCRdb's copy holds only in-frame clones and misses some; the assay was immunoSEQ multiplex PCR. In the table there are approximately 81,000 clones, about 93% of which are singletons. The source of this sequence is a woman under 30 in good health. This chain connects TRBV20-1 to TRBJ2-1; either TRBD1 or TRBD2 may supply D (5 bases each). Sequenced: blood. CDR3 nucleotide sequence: TGCAGTGCTAGAGAAGGGACTGAGCAGTTCTTC. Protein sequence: CSAREGTEQFF.